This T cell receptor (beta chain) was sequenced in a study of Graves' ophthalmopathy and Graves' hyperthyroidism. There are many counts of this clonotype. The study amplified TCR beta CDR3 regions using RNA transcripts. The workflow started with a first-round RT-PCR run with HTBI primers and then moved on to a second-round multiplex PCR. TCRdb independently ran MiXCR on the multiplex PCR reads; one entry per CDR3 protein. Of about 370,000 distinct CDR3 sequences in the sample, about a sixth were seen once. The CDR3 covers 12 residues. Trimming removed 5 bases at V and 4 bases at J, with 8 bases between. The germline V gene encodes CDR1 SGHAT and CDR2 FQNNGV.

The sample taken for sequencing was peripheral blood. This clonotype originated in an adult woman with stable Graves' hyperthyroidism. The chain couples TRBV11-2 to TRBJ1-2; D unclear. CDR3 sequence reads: CASSPSTYGYTF. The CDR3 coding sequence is TGTGCCAGCAGCCCGTCGACCTATGGCTACACCTTC.